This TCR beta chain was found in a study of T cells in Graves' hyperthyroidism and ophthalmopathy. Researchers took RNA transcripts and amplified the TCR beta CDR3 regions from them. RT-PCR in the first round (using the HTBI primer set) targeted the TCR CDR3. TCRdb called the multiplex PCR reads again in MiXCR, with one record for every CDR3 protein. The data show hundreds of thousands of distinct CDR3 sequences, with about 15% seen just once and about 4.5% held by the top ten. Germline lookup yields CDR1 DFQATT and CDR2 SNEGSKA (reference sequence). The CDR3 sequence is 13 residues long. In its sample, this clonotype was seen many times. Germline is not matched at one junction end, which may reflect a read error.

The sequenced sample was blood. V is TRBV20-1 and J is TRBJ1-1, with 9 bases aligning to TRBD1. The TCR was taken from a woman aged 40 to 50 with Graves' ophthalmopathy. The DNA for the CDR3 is TGCAGTGCCCGGGACAGGGAGAACATTGAAGCTTTCTTT. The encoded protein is CSARDRENIEAFF.